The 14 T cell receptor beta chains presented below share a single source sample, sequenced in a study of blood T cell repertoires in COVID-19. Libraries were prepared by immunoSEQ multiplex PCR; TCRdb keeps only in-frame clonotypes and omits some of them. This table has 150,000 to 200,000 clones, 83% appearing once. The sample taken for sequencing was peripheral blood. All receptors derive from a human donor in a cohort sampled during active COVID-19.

This CDR3 reads CASSQDTHPRNEKLFF. CDR3 nucleotides: TGCGCCAGCAGCCAAGATACCCACCCCAGGAATGAAAAACTGTTTTTT. The chain combines TRBV4-3 with TRBJ1-4, with D unclear. The CDR3 has 16 amino acids. In germline, CDR1 is LGHNA, CDR2 YSLEER. With 0 bases removed from V and 5 bases from J, the gap between germline ends came to 13 bases.

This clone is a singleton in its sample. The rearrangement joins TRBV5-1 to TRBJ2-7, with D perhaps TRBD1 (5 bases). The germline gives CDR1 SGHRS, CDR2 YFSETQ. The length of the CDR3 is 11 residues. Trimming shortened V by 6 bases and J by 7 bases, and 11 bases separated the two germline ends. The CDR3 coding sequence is TGCGCCAGCACCCCGTCAGGGGAGCAGTACTTC. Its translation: CASTPSGEQYF.

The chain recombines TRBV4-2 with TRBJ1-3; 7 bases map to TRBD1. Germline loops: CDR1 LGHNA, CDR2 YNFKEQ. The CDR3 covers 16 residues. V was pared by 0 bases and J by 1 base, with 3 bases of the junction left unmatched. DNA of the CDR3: TGTGCCAGCAGCCAAGATGGGACAGCTTCTGGAAACACCATATATTTT. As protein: CASSQDGTASGNTIYF.

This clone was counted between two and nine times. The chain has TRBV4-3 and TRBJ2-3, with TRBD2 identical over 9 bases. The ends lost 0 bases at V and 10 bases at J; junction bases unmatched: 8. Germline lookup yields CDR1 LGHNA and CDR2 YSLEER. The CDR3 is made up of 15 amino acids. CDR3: CASSQDGLAGRSQYF. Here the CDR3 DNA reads TGCGCCAGCAGCCAAGATGGCCTAGCGGGAAGGTCGCAGTATTTT.

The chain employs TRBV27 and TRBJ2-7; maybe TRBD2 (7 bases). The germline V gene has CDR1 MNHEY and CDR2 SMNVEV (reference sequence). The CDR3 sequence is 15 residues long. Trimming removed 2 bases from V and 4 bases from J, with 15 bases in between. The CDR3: CASSLERGRGYEQYF. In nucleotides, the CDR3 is TGTGCCAGCAGTTTAGAACGGGGGAGGGGGTACGAGCAGTACTTC.

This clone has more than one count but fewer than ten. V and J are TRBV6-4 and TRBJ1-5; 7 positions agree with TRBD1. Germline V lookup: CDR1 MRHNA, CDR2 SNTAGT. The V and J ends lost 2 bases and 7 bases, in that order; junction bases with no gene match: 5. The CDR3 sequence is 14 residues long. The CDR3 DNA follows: TGTGCCAGCAGTGACAGGGAAGGGGGCCAGCCCCAGCATTTT. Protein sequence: CASSDREGGQPQHF.

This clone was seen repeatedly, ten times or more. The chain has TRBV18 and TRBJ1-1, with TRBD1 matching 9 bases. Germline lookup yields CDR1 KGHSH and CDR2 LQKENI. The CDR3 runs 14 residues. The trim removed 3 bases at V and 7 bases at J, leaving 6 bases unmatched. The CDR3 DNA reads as TGTGCCAGCTCACCGGGGACAGGGCCGAATGAAGCTTTCTTT. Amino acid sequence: CASSPGTGPNEAFF.

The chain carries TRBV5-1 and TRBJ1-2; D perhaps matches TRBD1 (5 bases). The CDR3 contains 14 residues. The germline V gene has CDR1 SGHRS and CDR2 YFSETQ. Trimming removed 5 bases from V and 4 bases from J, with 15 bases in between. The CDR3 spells CASSQVGTGYGYTF. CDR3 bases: TGCGCCAGCAGTCAGGTAGGGACTGGCTATGGCTACACCTTC.

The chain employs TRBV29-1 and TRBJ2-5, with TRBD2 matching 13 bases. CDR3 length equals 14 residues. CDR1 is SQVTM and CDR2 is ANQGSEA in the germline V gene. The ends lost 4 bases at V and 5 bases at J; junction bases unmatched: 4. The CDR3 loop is CSVGTSGSGETQYF. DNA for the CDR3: TGCAGCGTTGGGACTAGCGGGAGCGGCGAGACCCAGTACTTC.

The CDR3 is CASSYGQNEQYF. Here the CDR3 DNA reads TGTGCCAGCAGTTATGGTCAGAACGAGCAGTACTTC. V is TRBV6-2 or TRBV6-3 and J is TRBJ2-7; no definite D call. The V gene's germline CDR1 is MNHEY and CDR2 SVGEGT. V was trimmed by 3 bases and J by 5 bases, leaving 8 bases between them. This CDR3 region has 12 residues.

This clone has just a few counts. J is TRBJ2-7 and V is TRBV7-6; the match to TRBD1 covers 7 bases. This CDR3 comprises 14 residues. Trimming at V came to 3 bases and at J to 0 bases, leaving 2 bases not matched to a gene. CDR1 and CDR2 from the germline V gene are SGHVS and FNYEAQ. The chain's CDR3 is CASSLGQSSYEQYF. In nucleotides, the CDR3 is TGTGCCAGCAGCTTGGGACAGAGCTCCTACGAGCAGTACTTC.

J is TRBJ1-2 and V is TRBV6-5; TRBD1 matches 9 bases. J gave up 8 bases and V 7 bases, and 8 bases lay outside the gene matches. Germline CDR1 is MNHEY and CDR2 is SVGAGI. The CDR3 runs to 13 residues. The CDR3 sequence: CASTRDREGGYTF. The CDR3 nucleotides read TGTGCCAGCACCCGGGACAGGGAAGGCGGCTACACCTTC.

CDR3 bases: TGTGCCAGCAGCCAACCAGGGGGCGCGGGAGATAATTCACCCCTCCACTTT. The encoded protein is CASSQPGGAGDNSPLHF. J is TRBJ1-6 and V is TRBV4-2; 8 nucleotides align to TRBD1. V lost 2 bases and J lost 5; bases outside the gene matches: 8. This CDR3 has 17 amino acids. Germline CDR1 and CDR2: LGHNA and YNFKEQ.

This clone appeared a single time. In DNA form, the CDR3 reads TGCAGCGTAGGACAGGGACTGAACGAGCAGTACTTC. Protein sequence: CSVGQGLNEQYF. The genes are TRBV29-1 and TRBJ2-7; 8 nucleotides match TRBD1. Germline CDR1 SQVTM, CDR2 ANQGSEA. V gave up 6 bases and J gave up 5 bases; unmatched junction bases: 6. This CDR3 spans 12 amino acids.